Reported below is one TCR beta chain. This entry belongs to a study of control samples from healthy donors and cancer patients. Germline CDR1 reads SNHLY; CDR2 reads FYNNEI. V trimming: 5 bases; J trimming: 11 bases; junction bases outside the gene matches: 9. This CDR3 comprises 14 residues. Here immunoSEQ multiplex PCR was the method, and the copy in TCRdb shows in-frame clones only, minus some. The sample has around 100,000 clones, roughly nine tenths seen once. This receptor was identified in a young woman in good health. The rearrangement links TRBV2 to TRBJ1-6, with TRBD1 matching over 7 bases. Sequencing was carried out using blood. CDR3 sequence reads: CASSLLLTGTPLHF. The DNA for the CDR3 is TGTGCCAGCAGTCTCCTCCTGACAGGGACACCCCTCCACTTT.